The 16 T cell receptor beta chains in this list originate from one sample, sequenced in a study of identical twins. TCRdb independently ran MiXCR on the 5' RACE reads; one entry per CDR3 protein. The sample holds around 490,000 distinct CDR3 sequences, around 22% seen once. This sample also appeared in a second study, on yellow fever vaccine responses in identical twins.

The sample was CD4+ T cells sorted from blood. These receptors were collected from a woman between 18 and 30 years old in good health.

V usage is TRBV20-1 and J usage is TRBJ2-7; the match to TRBD2 covers 12 bases. The CDR3 is 16 amino acids. The germline gives CDR1 DFQATT, CDR2 SNEGSKA (reference sequence). J was trimmed by 3 bases and V by 4 bases; bases with no gene match: 10. This CDR3 reads CSATDQTSGSLYEQYF. The CDR3 nucleotides are TGCAGTGCTACAGACCAGACTAGCGGGAGTCTCTACGAGCAGTACTTC.

The chain is built from TRBV14 and TRBJ2-3; D perhaps matches TRBD2 (5 bases). CDR3 size: 14 residues. Germline V gives CDR1 SGHDN, CDR2 FVKESK. Trimming stripped 2 bases from V and 11 bases from J, with 17 bases between. This CDR3 reads CASSQNSGAMMQYF. Here the CDR3 DNA reads TGTGCCAGCAGCCAAAACAGCGGTGCAATGATGCAGTATTTT. Based on the CDR3 plus reference TRBV14 and TRBJ2-3, the full variable domain is EAGVTQFPSHSVIEKGQTVTLRCDPISGHDNLYWYRRVMGKEIKFLLHFVKESKQDESGMPNNRFLAERTGGTYSTLKVQPAELEDSGVYFCASSQNSGAMMQYFGPGTRLTVL.

This clonotype turned up a few times. The chain carries TRBV24-1 and TRBJ1-1, with D hard to call. CDR3 size: 16 residues. V was clipped by 0 bases and J by 1 base, with 11 bases between them. Germline V CDR1 and CDR2: KGHDR, SFDVKD. The CDR3 DNA is TGTGCCACCAGTGATTTGCTTGCCCGGGCGAACACTGAAGCTTTCTTT. This sequence encodes CATSDLLARANTEAFF.

The rearrangement joins TRBV29-1 to TRBJ2-3; 10 nucleotides match TRBD2. From germline, CDR1 is SQVTM and CDR2 ANQGSEA. The J segment lost 1 base and the V segment lost 4 bases, leaving 17 bases of the junction unmatched. The CDR3 runs 19 residues. CDR3 residues: CSVGVGPALAGKGTDTQYF. The CDR3 DNA reads as TGCAGCGTTGGGGTCGGCCCTGCACTAGCGGGGAAGGGCACAGATACGCAGTATTTT.

This clonotype showed up just a few times. CDR3 nucleotide sequence: TGTGCCAGCAGTTACTCTCGGACAGGGGGCGGGTATGAGCAGTTCTTC. Translation gives CASSYSRTGGGYEQFF. The chain employs TRBV6-5 and TRBJ2-1; 11 bases align to TRBD1. Germline CDR1 reads MNHEY; CDR2 reads SVGAGI. The CDR3 spans 16 residues. With 0 bases clipped from V and 8 bases from J, the junction kept 6 bases outside the gene matches.

The chain employs TRBV11-3 and TRBJ2-7; the match to TRBD2 covers 11 bases. The germline CDR1 and CDR2 sequences are SGHNT and YENEEA. V lost 3 bases to trimming and J lost 3 bases; unmatched junction nucleotides: 7. This CDR3 is 16 amino acids long. The CDR3 bases are TGTGCCAGCAGCTTGTTTACTAGCGGGAGAGGCTACGAGCAGTACTTC. Translating gives CASSLFTSGRGYEQYF. Supplemented by reference TRBV11-3 and TRBJ2-7, the full variable domain reads EAGVVQSPRYKIIEKKQPVAFWCNPISGHNTLYWYLQNLGQGPELLIRYENEEAVDDSQLPKDRFSAERLKGVDSTLKIQPAELGDSAVYLCASSLFTSGRGYEQYFGPGTRLTVT.

This clonotype occurred a few times. This chain uses TRBV11-2 with TRBJ2-2, with TRBD2 as a possible D gene (5 bases). Germline assignment: CDR1 SGHAT and CDR2 FQNNGV. Trimming cost V 5 bases and J 1 base, with 11 bases left between them. The CDR3 consists of 15 residues. Here the CDR3 reads CASSELRGNTGELFF. The CDR3, as DNA: TGTGCCAGCAGCGAATTACGGGGGAACACCGGGGAGCTGTTTTTT.

The chain employs TRBV15 and TRBJ2-1, with D possibly matching TRBD1 (5 bases). The CDR3 covers 15 residues. CDR1 and CDR2 (germline): LNHNV, YYDKDF (reference sequence). Trimming took 0 bases from V and 2 from J, leaving 8 bases between them. CDR3 sequence (DNA): TGTGCCACCAGCAGAGATAGGACAACCTACAATGAGCAGTTCTTC. Amino acids: CATSRDRTTYNEQFF.

The chain is built from TRBV15 and TRBJ1-6; D uncertain. The CDR3 loop spans 14 amino acids. From germline, CDR1 is LNHNV and CDR2 YYDKDF (reference sequence). The V end was cut by 1 base, the J end by 7 bases, with 8 bases between. The CDR3, as DNA: TGTGCCACCAGCAGAGCCCCGACAAATTCACCCCTCCACTTT. Translated, it gives CATSRAPTNSPLHF.

This chain uses TRBV20-1 with TRBJ2-3, with D perhaps being TRBD1 or TRBD2 (5 bases each). This CDR3 spans 11 amino acids. The V and J ends lost 6 bases and 12 bases respectively, with 16 bases between them. Looked up from germline, CDR1 is DFQATT and CDR2 is SNEGSKA (reference sequence). The CDR3 loop is CSAEVGTLQYF. The CDR3 nucleotides read TGCAGTGCCGAAGTCGGGACCCTCCAGTATTTT.

This rearrangement joins TRBV20-1 to TRBJ1-1; D is perhaps TRBD1 (5 bases). CDR3 length: 14 amino acids. V lost 5 bases and J 1 base, leaving 14 bases between the germline ends. Germline-derived CDR1 and CDR2 are DFQATT and SNEGSKA (reference sequence). CDR3 sequence (DNA): TGCAGTGCTCCCCTGGGGACGGCGAACACTGAAGCTTTCTTT. Its protein is CSAPLGTANTEAFF.

V and J are TRBV20-1 and TRBJ2-6, with 14 bases identical to TRBD2. This CDR3 spans 23 amino acids. Losses at the gene ends were 0 bases for V and 0 bases for J; bases not matched to a gene: 16. CDR1 and CDR2 (germline): DFQATT, SNEGSKA (reference sequence). Here the CDR3 reads CSARDARRTSGRKDASGANVLTF. As DNA, the CDR3 is TGCAGTGCTAGAGACGCCAGGAGGACTAGCGGGAGGAAGGATGCCTCTGGGGCCAACGTCCTGACTTTC.

This rearrangement joins TRBV29-1 to TRBJ1-6; 7 bases agree with TRBD1. CDR3 length equals 17 residues. With V trimmed by 0 bases and J by 5 bases, 10 bases remained unmatched. Germline CDR1 reads SQVTM; CDR2 reads ANQGSEA. CDR3 bases: TGCAGCGTTGAAGATAGCGGACAGGCTGGCGATAATTCACCCCTCCACTTT. It codes for CSVEDSGQAGDNSPLHF.

The chain combines TRBV12-3 or TRBV12-4 with TRBJ2-3, with D tentatively TRBD2 (6 bases). The CDR3 is 13 residues long. Trimming took 4 bases from V and 4 from J, leaving 9 bases between them. Written as DNA, the CDR3 is TGTGCCAGCAGTTGGAGGGGCCCAGATACGCAGTATTTT. This gives the protein CASSWRGPDTQYF.

In its sample, this clonotype was seen a few times. The chain uses TRBV5-1 and TRBJ1-2, with no clear D. CDR1 is SGHRS, CDR2 YFSETQ, per germline. Trimming removed 3 bases at V and 3 bases at J, with 9 bases between. CDR3 length equals 13 residues. Here the CDR3 reads CASSSAGDYGYTF. CDR3 coding DNA: TGCGCCAGCAGCTCGGCGGGCGACTATGGCTACACCTTC.

The chain employs TRBV13 and TRBJ2-1; 8 nucleotides match TRBD2. The trim removed 2 bases at V and 8 bases at J, leaving 8 bases unmatched. This CDR3 is built from 15 residues. Germline values: CDR1 PRHDT, CDR2 FYEKMQ (reference sequence). CDR3 sequence: CASSLKVGGDYEQFF. DNA for the CDR3: TGTGCCAGCAGCTTAAAGGTCGGGGGGGACTATGAGCAGTTCTTC.